These 11 T cell receptor beta chains share one sample of origin, sequenced in a study of shared clonotypes between healthy human individuals. Here immunoSEQ multiplex PCR was the method, and the copy in TCRdb shows in-frame clones only, minus some. The table lists fewer than 650,000 clones, 76% of them singletons, with over 10% in the top ten. Sequenced sample: PBMCs. Every receptor here comes from a woman aged 35 to 49 in good health. Some clones in this sample may be carry-over from other donors' samples.

The V and J genes are TRBV7-8 and TRBJ2-1; TRBD1 is a possible D gene (6 bases). CDR1 and CDR2 from the germline V gene are SGHVS and FQNEAQ. Trimming left V 5 bases short and J 4 bases short, with 18 bases between. The CDR3 extends over 16 amino acids. For the CDR3, the DNA is TGTGCCAGCAGCCTTTTGACAGGTATTTCGTACAATGAGCAGTTCTTC. Encoded protein: CASSLLTGISYNEQFF.

This clone was seen just once. No conserved phenylalanine or tryptophan is present at the end of the CDR3, so a read error is the likely explanation. The DNA is omitted, as the CDR3 cannot be located on it reliably, and the CDR3 follows TCRdb's listing. The chain recombines TRBV30 with TRBJ2-7; the table's D call, TRBD2, has no DNA check behind it. The germline V gene encodes CDR1 GTSNPN and CDR2 SVGIG (reference sequence). Termini included, the CDR3 measures 11 amino acids. The CDR3 region is CAWSVGDWPEL.

This chain connects TRBV5-1 to TRBJ2-1, with D unclear. The germline V gene encodes CDR1 SGHRS and CDR2 YFSETQ. This CDR3 has 16 amino acids. The V gene lost 0 bases and the J gene lost 4 bases, with 14 bases spanning the gap. DNA for the CDR3: TGCGCCAGCAGCTTGGTTTATGACCACGGATACAATGAGCAGTTCTTC. Translation: CASSLVYDHGYNEQFF.

V gene TRBV28 combines with J gene TRBJ2-5; D is tentatively TRBD1 or TRBD2 (5 bases each). Germline values: CDR1 MDHEN, CDR2 SYDVKM. V lost 7 bases and J lost 3, with 18 bases in between. The CDR3 sequence is 15 residues long. The CDR3 DNA reads TGTGCCAGCACCCCCCGAGGGGAAGTAGAAGAGACCCAGTACTTC. Its translation: CASTPRGEVEETQYF. Full variable domain (rest looked up from reference TRBV28 and TRBJ2-5): DVKVTQSSRYLVKRTGEKVFLECVQDMDHENMFWYRQDPGLGLRLIYFSYDVKMKEKGDIPEGYSVSREKKERFSLILESASTNQTSMYLCASTPRGEVEETQYFGPGTRLLVL.

The chain links TRBV20-1 to TRBJ2-7; TRBD2 is a possible D gene (6 bases). CDR3 length: 11 amino acids. The germline V gene encodes CDR1 DFQATT and CDR2 SNEGSKA (reference sequence). Trimming left V 6 bases short and J 2 bases short, with 8 bases between. The CDR3 DNA is TGCAGTGCCAGGACTACCTACGAGCAGTACTTC. It is translated as CSARTTYEQYF.

This clone was seen only a few times. The V call is TRBV5-1, the J call TRBJ2-1; D unclear. The V end lost 2 bases, the J end lost 13 bases, and 10 bases lay between the germline ends. The CDR3 totals 11 residues. CDR1 is SGHRS, CDR2 YFSETQ, per germline. The DNA for the CDR3 is TGCGCCAGCAGCTTTTCTACTGAACAGTTCTTC. This gives the protein CASSFSTEQFF.

This clone was detected many times. The rearrangement joins TRBV6-1 to TRBJ2-1, with 8 bases identical to TRBD2. Germline loops: CDR1 MNHNS, CDR2 SASEGT. J gave up 10 bases and V 1 base, and 9 bases lay outside the gene matches. This CDR3 region has 15 residues. CDR3 DNA sequence: TGTGCCAGCAGTGAAGAGGCTAGCGGGCCCCCCGAGCAGTTCTTC. Translating gives CASSEEASGPPEQFF.

V gene TRBV4-2 combines with J gene TRBJ2-5, with 7 positions matching TRBD2. The J call may be wrong; the DNA end is better matched by TRBJ2-7. CDR1 is LGHNA, CDR2 YNFKEQ, per germline. This CDR3 contains 13 residues. The CDR3 DNA is TGTGCCAGCAGCCAGGGAGGGCCTAGCGAGCAGTACTTC. Its translation is CASSQGGPSEQYF.

The chain is built from TRBV27 and TRBJ1-2; the D gene is possibly TRBD1 (6 bases). The germline CDR1 and CDR2 sequences are MNHEY and SMNVEV (reference sequence). Trimming left V 7 bases short and J 1 base short, with 10 bases between. The CDR3 covers 13 residues. CDR3 protein: CASTQDSNYGYTF. CDR3 nucleotide sequence: TGTGCCAGCACGCAGGACAGTAACTATGGCTACACCTTC.

V and J are TRBV5-1 and TRBJ2-1, with D perhaps TRBD1 (5 bases). Germline V lookup: CDR1 SGHRS, CDR2 YFSETQ. CDR3 size: 14 residues. V lost 4 bases, J lost 5 bases, and 13 bases lay in between. DNA for the CDR3: TGCGCCAGCAGCCCTAATTGGGGCGACAATGAGCAGTTCTTC. Translation: CASSPNWGDNEQFF. The full variable domain, in which reference TRBV5-1 and TRBJ2-1 provide the parts outside the CDR3, is KAGVTQTPRYLIKTRGQQVTLSCSPISGHRSVSWYQQTPGQGLQFLFEYFSETQRNKGNFPGRFSGRQFSNSRSEMNVSTLELGDSALYLCASSPNWGDNEQFFGPGTRLTVL.

The table lists this clone with many counts. The rearrangement joins TRBV18 to TRBJ1-1, with 9 nucleotides matching TRBD1. The CDR3 loop spans 14 amino acids. The germline V gene has CDR1 KGHSH and CDR2 LQKENI. Trimming removed 6 bases from V and 5 bases from J; junction bases left unmatched: 7. DNA of the CDR3: TGTGCCAGCTCCTATGGACAGGGGAGAACTGAAGCTTTCTTT. It encodes CASSYGQGRTEAFF.